This T cell receptor beta chain was sequenced in a study of T cell repertoires in ileal Crohn's disease (dated by TCRdb to about 2019). Broadly, across the study: Median disease duration was approximately 8 years, and under 40% of patients were identified as active smokers at the time of surgery. M6 samples were neoterminal ileum biopsies taken at postoperative colonoscopy. The study was conducted in parallel with a multicentre cohort built to find predictors of early endoscopic recurrence after ileocolonic resection. All patients had surgery for a complication: stricturing disease in approximately 61% and penetrating disease in roughly 40%. A Rutgeerts score higher than i0 was the definition used for endoscopic postoperative recurrence. The study sequenced some 170 mucosal samples from more than 50 patients, taken at several locations on the surgical specimen and at postoperative endoscopy. Postoperative therapy was given to about half of the patients, with thiopurines administered to roughly twelve patients and anti-TNF agents administered to 18 patients. TCR repertoire analysis was done in fewer than 75 Crohn's disease patients from a prospective multicentre cohort. What the authors observed across the whole study: The timing of postoperative endoscopy varied within the first year after surgery, and the median delay was nearly 7 months. Compared with non-smokers, patients who were active smokers at surgery showed a significantly higher proportion of clonal expansions (roughly 26% vs 20%, p=0.02). Compared with CD4 T cells, sorted CD8 T cells contained more high-frequency clones, which suggests that the mucosal expansions were mostly CD8. Endoscopic recurrence was linked to a higher percentage of high-frequency clones at surgery, and recurrence occurred in every patient whose clonality exceeded 26.8% (18/57). Only a subgroup of patients, of unstated size, had their mucosal CD4 and CD8 T cells sorted and sequenced.

A note on this clone: The target of this receptor is not known. The sample holds no much larger clone one base away, and base qualities are not on file.

Roughly 500 nanograms of biopsy DNA per sample were submitted for commercial TCRB immunosequencing. Adaptive Biotechnology amplified the CDR3 regions from genomic DNA with a two-step multiplex PCR designed to control amplification bias. Primers for every V and J gene segment were used in the first PCR, and barcodes and Illumina adapters were added in the second PCR. CDR3 libraries were sequenced on an Illumina instrument. The original methods were these. The analysis drew on both the pipelines supplied by the vendor and custom analysis of the raw data in R/Bioconductor running R version 3.3.0. Clonality, which ranges from 0 to 1, was calculated as the inverse of the normalised Shannon entropy across all productive clones. High-frequency clones were defined as the repertoire share of the top 100 clones, retaining only clones passing a 95% confidence test. Overlap between samples was measured with the Morisita-Horn index, while repertoire diversity was measured with the Simpson index. TCRdb re-hosts the immuneACCESS table, in-frame sequences only. Its copies lack some clones; in the studies checked, an unresolved V gene accounts for under half of them, and the cause for the rest is not known. That table is the source of V, J and clone size, and D and trimming were worked out from the DNA. Within this sample are around 9,200 clones, with 70% to 80% of them counted one time only. Together, the top ten hold around 19% of the sample.

The CDR3 runs 15 residues from the cysteine to the phenylalanine. CDR3 DNA only is kept here, 45 bases in frame from base 1. Per the germline V gene, SGHTA is the CDR1 and FQGNSA is the CDR2. From V the trimming removes 1 base and from J it removes 9 bases, while the gene matches leave 9 bases of the junction unaccounted for. In light of the paper, this sample's time point label describes: neoterminal ileum biopsy at postoperative endoscopy, about 6 months after surgery. Eligible patients were adults with ileal or ileocolonic Crohn's disease who had an indication for ileocolonic resection. Before DNA extraction, whole ileal mucosal biopsies were kept frozen at -80 degrees C. Genomic DNA was extracted from frozen whole biopsies with a TRizol-based method and quantified on a NanoDrop 2000 spectrophotometer.

Sequences were obtained from ileal tissue. The rearranged chain carries TRBV7-2 and TRBJ2-5; 9 central nucleotides agree with TRBD2. This receptor was obtained from an adult with Crohn's disease. In nucleotide form, the sequence is TGTGCCAGCAGCTTAGATGTTAGCGGGAGTCGGGCCCAGTACTTC. Translated, it reads CASSLDVSGSRAQYF.